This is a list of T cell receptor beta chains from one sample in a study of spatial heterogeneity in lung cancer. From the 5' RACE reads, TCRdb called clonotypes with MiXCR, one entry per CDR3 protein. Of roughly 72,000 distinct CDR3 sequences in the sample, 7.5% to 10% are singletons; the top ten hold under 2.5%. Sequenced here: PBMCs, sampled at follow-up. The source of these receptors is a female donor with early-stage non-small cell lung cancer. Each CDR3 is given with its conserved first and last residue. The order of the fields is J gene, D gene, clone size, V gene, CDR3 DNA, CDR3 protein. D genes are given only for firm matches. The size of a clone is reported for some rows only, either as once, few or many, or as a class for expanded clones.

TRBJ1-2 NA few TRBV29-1 TGCAGCGTTGATCCCGAGGGGGTTTCGGGATATGGCTACACCTTC CSVDPEGVSGYGYTF
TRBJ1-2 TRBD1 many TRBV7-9 TGTGCCAGCAGCTCCGGACAGGGGGCGCAAGGCTACACCTTC CASSSGQGAQGYTF
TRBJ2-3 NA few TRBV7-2 TGTGCCAGCAGCTTACCGATCCATACGCAGTATTTT CASSLPIHTQYF
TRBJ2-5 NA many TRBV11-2 TGTGCCAGCAGCTTAGTGCGCGGAGAGACCCAGTACTTC CASSLVRGETQYF
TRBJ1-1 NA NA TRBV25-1 TGTGCCAGCAGTGATCACTCGATCGGGCACAACACTGAAGCTTTCTTT CASSDHSIGHNTEAFF
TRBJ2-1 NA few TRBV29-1 TGCAGCGTTAAACAGGAGGTCGAAAGTAACAATGAGCAGTTCTTC CSVKQEVESNNEQFF
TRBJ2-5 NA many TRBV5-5 TGTGCCAGCAGCTTGAAAGAGACCCAGTACTTC CASSLKETQYF
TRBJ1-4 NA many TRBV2 TGTGCCAGCAGCGGAGATGAAAAACTGTTTTTT CASSGDEKLFF
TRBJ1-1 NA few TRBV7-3 TGTGCCAGCAGCCAGGTGGACGGGACTGAAGCTTTCTTT CASSQVDGTEAFF
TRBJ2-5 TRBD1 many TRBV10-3 TGTGCCATCAGTCAGGGGGAGCCGAAAGAGACCCAGTACTTC CAISQGEPKETQYF
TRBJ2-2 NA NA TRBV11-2 TGTGCCAGCAGCTTTGGGGTTGGCACCGGGGAGCTGTTTTTT CASSFGVGTGELFF
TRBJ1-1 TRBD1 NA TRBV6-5 TGTGCCAGCAGTTACTTGGGACAGGCGGGCACTGAAGCTTTCTTT CASSYLGQAGTEAFF
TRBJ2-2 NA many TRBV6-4 TGTGCCAGCAGTGCTGGGGAAGGCACCGGGGAGCTGTTTTTT CASSAGEGTGELFF
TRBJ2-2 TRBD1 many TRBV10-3 TGTGCCATCAGTGACTCAGGACAGGGGGCCGCCGGGGAGCTGTTTTTT CAISDSGQGAAGELFF
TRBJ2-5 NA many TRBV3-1 TGTGCCAGCAGCCAAGCGACTAGTCGTCAAGAGACCCAGTACTTC CASSQATSRQETQYF
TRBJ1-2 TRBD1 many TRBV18 TGTGCCAGCTCACTTGACAGGGATGGCTACACCTTC CASSLDRDGYTF
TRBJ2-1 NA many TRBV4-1 TGCGCCAGCGGTCAAAGGGCGGTTTCCTACAATGAGCAGTTCTTC CASGQRAVSYNEQFF
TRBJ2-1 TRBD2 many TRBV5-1 TGCGCCAGCAGCCCCGGACTAGCGCCCCTGGGGGAGCAGTTCTTC CASSPGLAPLGEQFF
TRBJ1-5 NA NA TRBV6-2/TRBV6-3 TGTGCCAGCAGCAGAGACAGGTCAGGGCAGCCCCAGCATTTT CASSRDRSGQPQHF
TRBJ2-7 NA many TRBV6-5 TGTGCCAGCAGTTACTCGTGGGGGGACTCCTACGAGCAGTACTTC CASSYSWGDSYEQYF
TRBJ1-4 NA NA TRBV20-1 TGCAGTGCTAGACCGGGACAATCCAATGAAAAACTGTTTTTT CSARPGQSNEKLFF
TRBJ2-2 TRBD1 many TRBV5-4 TGTGCCAGCAGCTTGGCAGGGGGCACCGGGGAGCTGTTTTTT CASSLAGGTGELFF
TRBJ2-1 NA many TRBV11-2 TGTGCCAGCAGGAGGACAGTTGTGGACGGTGAGCAGTTCTTC CASRRTVVDGEQFF
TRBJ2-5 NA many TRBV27 TGTGCCAGCAGACGACTAGGAGAGAGCCAAGAGACCCAGTACTTC CASRRLGESQETQYF
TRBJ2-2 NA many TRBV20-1 TGCAGTGCTAGAAAAACAGGGTCGGGGAGAACCGGGGAGCTGTTTTTT CSARKTGSGRTGELFF
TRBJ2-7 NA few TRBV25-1 TGTGCCAGCAGTGATGACGGGACTCCGGGTACCGAGCAGTACTTC CASSDDGTPGTEQYF
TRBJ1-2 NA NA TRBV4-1 TGCGCCAGCAGCCAAGATCCGAGTCATGGCTACACCTTC CASSQDPSHGYTF
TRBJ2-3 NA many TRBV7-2 TGTGCCAGCAGCTTAGCGCCCGGGGCTAGCGGCACAGATACGCAGTATTTT CASSLAPGASGTDTQYF
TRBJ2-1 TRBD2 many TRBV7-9 TGTGCCAGCAGCTTAGGCGGGAGTTTCGATGAGCAGTTCTTC CASSLGGSFDEQFF
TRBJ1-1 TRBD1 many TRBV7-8 TGTGCCAGCAGCTTGACGGTCCCTTCAGGGGGCCGGACTGAAGCTTTCTTT CASSLTVPSGGRTEAFF
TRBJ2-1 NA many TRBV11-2 TGTGCCAGCAGCTTAACAGGGCGTTCCTACAATGAGCAGTTCTTC CASSLTGRSYNEQFF
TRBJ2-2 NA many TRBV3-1 TGTGCCAGCAGCCAAGACATACCCCCGAACACCGGGGAGCTGTTTTTT CASSQDIPPNTGELFF
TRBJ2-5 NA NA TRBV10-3 TGTGCCACCCAGGTGGGAGTGACGCAAGAGACCCAGTACTTC CATQVGVTQETQYF
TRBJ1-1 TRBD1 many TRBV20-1 TGCAGTGCTAGATCCGGGACAGGGGTGGGGATGAACACTGAAGCTTTCTTT CSARSGTGVGMNTEAFF
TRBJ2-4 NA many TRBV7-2 TGTGCCAGCGGGCTGGGGGCGCAAAACATTCAGTACTTC CASGLGAQNIQYF
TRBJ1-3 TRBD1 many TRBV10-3 TGTGCCATCAGGGGACAGGACTCTGGAAACACCATATATTTT CAIRGQDSGNTIYF
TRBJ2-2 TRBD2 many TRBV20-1 TGCAGTGCTAGGACTAGCGGGAGCCCCAACACCGGGGAGCTGTTTTTT CSARTSGSPNTGELFF
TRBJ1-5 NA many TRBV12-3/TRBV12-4 TGTGCCAGCAGTTTTCTCTATTATAGCAATCAGCCCCAGCATTTT CASSFLYYSNQPQHF
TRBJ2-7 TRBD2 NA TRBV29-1 TGCAGCGTTGACTCGGGACTAGGCTACGAGCAGTACTTC CSVDSGLGYEQYF
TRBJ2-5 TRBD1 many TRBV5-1 TGCGCCAGACGAGGGGGCGTTTTGCTTCGAGAGACCCAGTACTTC CARRGGVLLRETQYF
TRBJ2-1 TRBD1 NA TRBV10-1 TGCGCCAGCAGACCCACAGGGGGGAATGAGCAGTTCTTC CASRPTGGNEQFF
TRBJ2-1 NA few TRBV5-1 TGCGCCAGCAGCGAATTGGGGAGCTCCTACAATGAGCAGTTCTTC CASSELGSSYNEQFF
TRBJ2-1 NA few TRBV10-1 TGCGCCAGCAGTGAGTGGGATGAGCAGTTCTTC CASSEWDEQFF
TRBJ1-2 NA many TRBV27 TGTGCCAGCAGTTTAGGCGCCTCTAACTATGGCTACACCTTC CASSLGASNYGYTF
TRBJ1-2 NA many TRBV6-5 TGTGCCAGCAGTTACACAATAGGGGGAGAGTATGGCTACACCTTC CASSYTIGGEYGYTF
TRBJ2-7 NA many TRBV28 TGTGCCAGCCACCCTACAACAGGGTCCTACGAGCAGTACTTC CASHPTTGSYEQYF
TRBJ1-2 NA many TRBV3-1 TGTGCCAGCAGCCAAGAATGGAGGGAAGACTATGGCTACACCTTC CASSQEWREDYGYTF
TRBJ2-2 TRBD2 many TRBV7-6 TGTGCAGCGGGCGGGAGTATAACCGGGGAGCTGTTTTTT CAAGGSITGELFF
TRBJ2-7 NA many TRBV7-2 TGTGCCAGCAGGAGCGCCAAGTTCTCCTACGAGCAGTACTTC CASRSAKFSYEQYF
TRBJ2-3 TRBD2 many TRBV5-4 TGTGCCAGCAGCGAGGGACTAGCGGGGGGAGATACGCAGTATTTT CASSEGLAGGDTQYF
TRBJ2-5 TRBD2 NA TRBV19 TGTGCCACCCAGACTAGCGGAGCTAGCCAAGAGACCCAGTACTTC CATQTSGASQETQYF